These T cell receptor beta chains were read from a single sample in a study of blood T cells in healthy people across ages. In TCRdb, the 5' RACE reads were re-called with MiXCR into one record per CDR3 protein. The repertoire has about 1,500,000 distinct CDR3 sequences, about 28% of them found once; the top ten carry about 7.7%. Source material: blood. Every receptor here comes from a woman in her twenties or thirties in good health. Each CDR3 is given with its conserved first and last residue. Each record gives: V gene, J gene, clone size, D gene, CDR3 DNA, CDR3 protein. A D gene is named only where the DNA matches it firmly. A clone size is listed for some rows: how often the clone was seen (once, few, many), or a class if it is expanded.

TRBV2	TRBJ1-1	few	.	TGTGCCAGCAGTGTTCTAAACACTGAAGCTTTCTTT	CASSVLNTEAFF
TRBV3-1	TRBJ2-7	.	.	TGTGCCAGCAGCCCCTTTCGGGATGGGTACGAGCAGTACTTC	CASSPFRDGYEQYF
TRBV12-5	TRBJ1-1	.	.	TGTGCTAGTGGTTTGATAAGGGAACCGAGGACTGAAGCTTTCTTT	CASGLIREPRTEAFF
TRBV20-1	TRBJ2-2	few	.	TGCAGTGCTGGACCTAGAGTCACCGGGGAGCTGTTTTTT	CSAGPRVTGELFF
TRBV5-1	TRBJ1-1	.	TRBD1	TGCGCCGGCAGCCGGGACAGCATGAACACTGAAGCTTTCTTT	CAGSRDSMNTEAFF
TRBV29-1	TRBJ2-7	few	.	TGCAGCGTTGTTAAGGGCGAGCAGTACTTC	CSVVKGEQYF
TRBV10-1	TRBJ1-5	.	.	TGCGCCAGCAGTGACCTCGGGACGGGGTATCAGCCCCAGCATTTT	CASSDLGTGYQPQHF
TRBV6-4	TRBJ2-1	few	.	TGTGCCAGCAGACGGGACTGGGAAGGGAATGAGCAGTTCTTC	CASRRDWEGNEQFF
TRBV12-3/TRBV12-4	TRBJ2-5	few	.	TGTGCCAGCAGTTTATTCCAGGGGACAAAAGAGACCCAGTACTTC	CASSLFQGTKETQYF
TRBV10-2	TRBJ1-1	few	TRBD1	TGCGCCAGCAGTGAGCATCCTACAGGGGGAAGTTTCTTT	CASSEHPTGGSFF
TRBV12-3/TRBV12-4	TRBJ1-6	.	.	TGTGCCAGCAGTTCAGGGGTCTGGGATTCACCCCTCCACTTT	CASSSGVWDSPLHF
TRBV15	TRBJ1-1	few	TRBD1	TGTGCCACCAGCAGAGGGCAGGGGGCGAGGAACACTGAAGCTTTCTTT	CATSRGQGARNTEAFF
TRBV18	TRBJ2-5	.	.	TGTGCCAGCTCACCACTTGGGCGGGGGCCCCAAGAGACCCAGTACTTC	CASSPLGRGPQETQYF
TRBV6-1	TRBJ2-7	.	.	TGTGCCAGCAAGGCGTGGTGGACGGACTCCTACGAGCAGTACTTC	CASKAWWTDSYEQYF
TRBV15	TRBJ2-7	.	TRBD1	TGTGTCACCAGCATGGGGACAGGGTCCTACGAGCAGTACTTC	CVTSMGTGSYEQYF
TRBV9	TRBJ2-5	few	.	TGTGCCAGCAGCGTAGATGAGCCTGGGGGTGGGGAGACCCAGTACTTC	CASSVDEPGGGETQYF
TRBV20-1	TRBJ1-6	few	.	TGCAGTGCTAGATTACTGAGAGGCAATTCACCCCTCCACTTT	CSARLLRGNSPLHF
TRBV4-1	TRBJ2-7	many	.	TGCGCCAGCAGCCAAACGGGTCACCCGACCTACGAGCAGTACTTC	CASSQTGHPTYEQYF
TRBV20-1	TRBJ2-3	.	TRBD2	TGCAGTGCTCCCCGCGACGGGGGGGCCTCAGATACGCAGTATTTT	CSAPRDGGASDTQYF
TRBV27	TRBJ2-7	few	.	TGTGCCAGCAGTTTACTGTGGGGGCAATCCTACGAGCAGTACTTC	CASSLLWGQSYEQYF
TRBV7-2	TRBJ1-2	few	.	TGTGCCAGCAGCACCATCAGGGGAGGGGGAGTTGACTATGGCTACACCTTC	CASSTIRGGGVDYGYTF
TRBV12-3/TRBV12-4	TRBJ1-2	.	TRBD1	TGTGCCGGCGGAAGACAGGGGGTCAGCTATGGCTACACCTTC	CAGGRQGVSYGYTF
TRBV10-3	TRBJ2-1	few	.	TGTGCCGTCAGTGAGTTGGGGTCGGTTGAGCAGTTCTTC	CAVSELGSVEQFF
TRBV9	TRBJ2-1	.	TRBD1	TGTGCCAGCAGCGTAGAGGGGGCTCTGACCTACAATGAGCAGTTCTTC	CASSVEGALTYNEQFF
TRBV27	TRBJ2-1	few	.	TGTGCCAGCAGTTCCCAAAGAGACCCACTCAATGAGCAGTTCTTC	CASSSQRDPLNEQFF
TRBV9	TRBJ2-1	.	.	TGTGCCAGCAGCTTCACTCCGAGCAGAGAGCAGTTCTTC	CASSFTPSREQFF
TRBV27	TRBJ2-4	.	TRBD1	TGTGCCAGCGGCCCACAGGGGGCCAAAAACATTCAGTACTTC	CASGPQGAKNIQYF
TRBV29-1	TRBJ2-7	.	.	TGCAGCGTTTCTAATCTAGGCTCCTACAATGAGCAGTACTTC	CSVSNLGSYNEQYF
TRBV29-1	TRBJ1-1	.	.	TGCAGCGTTGGCTACAGGGTGGACACTGAAGCTTTCTTT	CSVGYRVDTEAFF
TRBV29-1	TRBJ1-6	few	.	TGCAGCGTTAATACAGGGAGCTCCTATAATTCACCCCTCCACTTT	CSVNTGSSYNSPLHF
TRBV5-1	TRBJ2-1	.	.	TGCGCCAGCAGCTTGGTTCTAGCCTTAAACAATGAGCAGTTCTTC	CASSLVLALNNEQFF
TRBV7-2	TRBJ2-3	.	.	TGTGCCAGCAGCTTAGACCTTGCAGATACGCAGTATTTT	CASSLDLADTQYF
TRBV3-1	TRBJ2-7	.	.	TGTGCCAGCAGCCAGGAGTTCTCCGAGCAGTACTTC	CASSQEFSEQYF
TRBV20-1	TRBJ2-1	.	.	TGCAGTGCCCCTTGGATGGGGGGGGCCGGCTCCTACAATGAGCAGTTCTTC	CSAPWMGGAGSYNEQFF
TRBV14	TRBJ2-1	.	.	TGTGCCAGCAGCACTCCACTTCCTCCCGGGATTGATGAGCAGTTCTTC	CASSTPLPPGIDEQFF
TRBV12-3/TRBV12-4	TRBJ1-1	few	.	TGTGCCAGCAGTCCGGACTGGGACACTGAAGCTTTCTTT	CASSPDWDTEAFF
TRBV7-2	TRBJ2-7	few	TRBD1	TGTGCCAGCAGCATTACAGGGGCTACAAACTCCTGCGAGCAGTACTTC	CASSITGATNSCEQYF
TRBV20-1	TRBJ2-3	few	.	TGCAGTGCTAAGAGGACCCCTTACACAGATACGCAGTATTTT	CSAKRTPYTDTQYF
TRBV9	TRBJ1-2	.	.	TGTGCCAGCAGGAGACAGGAGGGCTACACCTTC	CASRRQEGYTF
TRBV6-5	TRBJ2-1	many	TRBD2	TGTGCCAGCAGTTACACAGGCGGGGGGGCAGTTGAGCAGTTCTTC	CASSYTGGGAVEQFF
TRBV7-9	TRBJ2-7	few	.	TGTGCCAGCAGCTTACATCAGGGGTCCTACGAGCAGTACTTC	CASSLHQGSYEQYF
TRBV7-4	TRBJ1-4	.	TRBD1	TGTGCCAGCAGGCGGGACAGGGGGCTTTCTAATGAAAAACTGTTTTTT	CASRRDRGLSNEKLFF
TRBV27	TRBJ1-5	few	.	TGTGCCAGCAGTTTTCGATACAATCAGCCCCAGCATTTT	CASSFRYNQPQHF
TRBV5-4	TRBJ2-1	.	TRBD1	TGTGCCAGCAGCCGAGGACAGGGGGGGATACAGAATGAGCAGTTCTTC	CASSRGQGGIQNEQFF
TRBV7-9	TRBJ2-7	.	.	TGTGCCAGCAGCTTGGGATTAACTGCCTCCTACGAGCAGTACTTC	CASSLGLTASYEQYF
TRBV6-6	TRBJ1-4	.	.	TGTGCCAGCAGTTACACTTCCCGGGGCGAAAAACTGTTTTTT	CASSYTSRGEKLFF
TRBV2	TRBJ2-7	.	TRBD2	TGTGCCAGCAGGACTCCTCGGGGGGCCTACGAGCAGTACTTC	CASRTPRGAYEQYF
TRBV5-1	TRBJ2-5	few	TRBD1	TGCGCCAGCACCCCCGGGACAGCGGCGGAGACCCAGTACTTC	CASTPGTAAETQYF
TRBV7-2	TRBJ2-4	.	TRBD2	TGTGCCGGCAGCTTTGAGCAGCGGGGGGTTATAGCCAAAAACATTCAGTACTTC	CAGSFEQRGVIAKNIQYF
TRBV20-1	TRBJ2-1	.	TRBD2	TGCAGTGCTAGATCTGAGCGGGGGGGCGATGAGCAGTTCTTC	CSARSERGGDEQFF
TRBV6-4	TRBJ2-1	.	.	TGTGCCAGCAGTGACTCTCGTTCGCCTGAGCAGTTCTTC	CASSDSRSPEQFF
TRBV5-1	TRBJ2-7	.	.	TGCGCCAGCAGCTTGGTACCGGGAGACTCCTACGAGCAGTACTTC	CASSLVPGDSYEQYF
TRBV6-5	TRBJ2-5	few	.	TGTGCCAGCAGTTTTTCAGGGGTCCGCGAGACCCAGTACTTC	CASSFSGVRETQYF
TRBV6-2/TRBV6-3	TRBJ2-5	.	.	TGTGCCAGCAGTTACCCCTACAGGGACGGAGAGACCCAGTACTTC	CASSYPYRDGETQYF
TRBV30	TRBJ2-1	few	TRBD2	TGTGCCTGGGGTCGGGGGGGGCGCTACAATGAGCAGTTCTTC	CAWGRGGRYNEQFF
TRBV5-1	TRBJ2-4	many	.	TGCGCCAGCAGCTTGGCTACTATGCAGGGGGAGGTCAAAAACATTCAGTACTTC	CASSLATMQGEVKNIQYF